These 18 T cell receptor beta chains originate from one sample sequenced in a study of CD8+CD57+ T cells in acquired aplastic anemia. Patients chosen for sequencing had CD8+CD57+ cells that had expanded, as shown by flow cytometry. Genomic DNA, serving as template, underwent TCR beta VDJ and CDR3 profiling. Each CDR3 protein gets one entry after TCRdb re-called the reads with MiXCR. The sample holds under 200,000 distinct CDR3 sequences, roughly 50% seen once. Source material: sorted CD4+, CD8+, or CD8+CD57+ T cells (not recorded which) from PBMCs. These receptors came from a human donor with aplastic anemia.

The rearrangement joins TRBV2 to TRBJ1-2; the match to TRBD1 covers 9 bases. The V gene's germline CDR1 is SNHLY and CDR2 FYNNEI. This CDR3 spans 15 amino acids. J lost 1 base, V lost 2 bases, and 2 bases had no gene match. The CDR3 reads CASSEWGQGNYGYTF. The CDR3 DNA reads TGTGCCAGCAGTGAATGGGGACAGGGTAACTATGGCTACACCTTC.

This clonotype has a count of ten or more. This chain joins TRBV12-3 or TRBV12-4 and TRBJ2-7, with 11 nucleotides matching TRBD1. The CDR3 is 13 amino acids. J lost 9 bases, V lost 6 bases, and 7 bases had no gene match. CDR3: CASRGQGVGGQYF. The CDR3 bases are TGTGCCAGCAGGGGACAGGGGGTCGGAGGGCAGTACTTC.

The chain joins TRBV7-2 to TRBJ2-3, with TRBD1 identical over 7 bases. The CDR3 is made up of 13 amino acids. Germline CDR1 SGHTA, CDR2 FQGNSA. The J segment lost 2 bases and the V segment lost 5 bases, leaving 1 base of the junction unmatched. The CDR3 region is CASSDRVTDTQYF. The CDR3 bases are TGTGCCAGCAGCGACAGGGTCACAGATACGCAGTATTTT.

The chain couples TRBV10-3 to TRBJ1-2, with 7 bases lining up with TRBD1. V lost 6 bases and J lost 2; bases outside the gene matches: 6. The CDR3 extends over 14 amino acids. Germline V gene data show CDR1 as ENHRY and CDR2 as SYGVKD. The CDR3 DNA reads as TGTGCCATCAGCCGAGAGGGGGCCAACTATGGCTACACCTTC. As protein: CAISREGANYGYTF.

The chain uses TRBV29-1 and TRBJ2-1, with 8 bases lining up with TRBD2. Germline V gene data show CDR1 as SQVTM and CDR2 as ANQGSEA. The CDR3 covers 14 residues. Trimming took 8 bases from V and 5 from J; bases not matched to a gene: 11. The CDR3 sequence: CSLGDGRANNEQFF. Written as DNA, the CDR3 is TGCAGCCTTGGGGACGGGAGGGCTAACAATGAGCAGTTCTTC.

This clonotype was counted ten times or more. The rearrangement joins TRBV25-1 to TRBJ2-2; possibly TRBD1 or TRBD2 for D (5 bases each). The CDR3 has 13 residues. Looked up from germline, CDR1 is MGHDK and CDR2 is SYGVNS. Trimming left V 7 bases short and J 7 bases short, with 13 bases between. This CDR3 reads CASNRGTGGELFF. The CDR3 nucleotides read TGTGCCAGCAACCGAGGGACGGGCGGGGAGCTGTTTTTT.

A remark on this clonotype: An end of the junction does not agree with germline; a read error may underlie this. DNA for the CDR3: TGTGCCTGCAGCACTACTAGCGGGGGAAACACAGATACGCAGTATTTT. Translating gives CACSTTSGGNTDTQYF. The rearrangement links TRBV9 to TRBJ2-3; 11 bases line up with TRBD2. CDR1 SGDLS and CDR2 YYNGEE come from the germline V gene. The CDR3 loop spans 16 amino acids.

This clonotype was counted ten times or more. J is TRBJ1-2 and V is TRBV7-2; D gene unclear. The germline V gene has CDR1 SGHTA and CDR2 FQGNSA. Deletions cut 5 bases from V and 8 bases from J, with 12 bases between. The CDR3 extends over 12 amino acids. CDR3 region: CASSDSLWGYTF. The CDR3 DNA reads as TGTGCCAGCAGCGATTCCCTATGGGGCTACACCTTC. Complete variable domain (other parts from reference TRBV7-2 and TRBJ1-2): GAGVSQSPSNKVTEKGKDVELRCDPISGHTALYWYRQSLGQGLEFLIYFQGNSAPDKSGLPSDRFSAERTGGSVSTLTIQRTQQEDSAVYLCASSDSLWGYTFGSGTRLTVV.

This clonotype has only a few counts. One junction end does not reproduce the germline sequence, and a read error may be involved. The rearrangement uses TRBV10-3 and TRBJ1-2; TRBD1 aligns across 7 bases. The length of the CDR3 is 14 residues. Germline CDR1 reads ENHRY; CDR2 reads SYGVKD. CDR3 coding DNA: TGTGCCAGCAGTTTATCAGGGGGGTTGGGAGGCTACACCTTC. Translated: CASSLSGGLGGYTF.

This clonotype is large. The rearrangement links TRBV7-2 to TRBJ2-3, with 9 positions matching TRBD2. This CDR3 spans 15 amino acids. CDR1 and CDR2 from the germline V gene are SGHTA and FQGNSA. J gave up 5 bases and V 1 base, and 4 bases lay outside the gene matches. CDR3 region: CASSLVVTSGDTQYF. The CDR3, as DNA: TGTGCCAGCAGCTTAGTAGTGACTAGCGGAGATACGCAGTATTTT.

There are many counts of this clonotype. The chain is built from TRBV3-1 and TRBJ1-5; D unresolved. With 1 base removed from V and 7 bases from J, the gap between germline ends came to 8 bases. Germline assignment: CDR1 LGHDT and CDR2 YNNKEL (reference sequence). The CDR3 is 13 amino acids. The CDR3 sequence: CASSQGRHQPQHF. CDR3 sequence (DNA): TGTGCCAGCAGCCAAGGTCGACACCAGCCCCAGCATTTT.

This chain links TRBV29-1 with TRBJ2-1; the match to TRBD1 covers 7 bases. There are 11 residues in the CDR3. The V and J ends lost 4 bases and 7 bases, in that order; junction bases with no gene match: 1. Germline V CDR1 and CDR2: SQVTM, ANQGSEA. The CDR3 DNA follows: TGCAGCGTTGCACAGGGGAATGAGCAGTTCTTC. Protein product: CSVAQGNEQFF.

The V and J genes are TRBV20-1 and TRBJ2-3; perhaps TRBD2 as D (5 bases). This CDR3 is built from 15 residues. V gave up 6 bases and J gave up 0 bases, with 16 bases separating them. Germline CDR1 DFQATT, CDR2 SNEGSKA (reference sequence). The CDR3 protein is CSASLSGASTDTQYF. DNA of the CDR3: TGCAGTGCCTCGCTGAGCGGCGCCAGCACAGATACGCAGTATTTT.

V usage is TRBV11-2 and J usage is TRBJ2-3; 16 bases are a match to TRBD2. J was trimmed by 1 base and V by 2 bases; bases with no gene match: 15. The CDR3 covers 22 residues. The germline V gene encodes CDR1 SGHAT and CDR2 FQNNGV. DNA for the CDR3: TGTGCCAGCAGCTTATATTCTCTACTGGGACTAGCGGGGGGGCGCGGCACAGATACGCAGTATTTT. Protein sequence: CASSLYSLLGLAGGRGTDTQYF.

As concerns this clonotype: A much larger clone sits a single nucleotide away, making a read error possible. The chain carries TRBV6-1 and TRBJ2-7; TRBD1 agrees at 7 bases. The V and J ends lost 5 bases and 2 bases, in that order; junction bases with no gene match: 3. Germline V lookup: CDR1 MNHNS, CDR2 SASEGT. The CDR3 has 13 residues. The chain's CDR3 is CASSPTGTYEQYV. In DNA, the CDR3 is TGTGCCAGCAGTCCGACAGGGACCTACGAGCAGTACGTC.

The chain joins TRBV19 to TRBJ2-1; possible D gene TRBD1, 5 bases. V was trimmed by 5 bases and J by 6 bases, leaving 11 bases between them. The CDR3 is 13 amino acids. Germline values: CDR1 LNHDA, CDR2 SQIVND (reference sequence). The CDR3 nucleotides read TGTGCCAGTAGTGTACCAGGGATCAATGAGCAGTTCTTC. Its translation is CASSVPGINEQFF.

This clonotype occurred a few times. CDR3 amino acids: CASSLARGGKHNSPLHF. CDR3 DNA sequence: TGTGCCAGCAGCTTAGCGAGGGGAGGGAAACATAATTCACCCCTCCACTTT. The rearrangement uses TRBV7-7 and TRBJ1-6; TRBD1 might be the D (5 bases). V gave up 0 bases and J gave up 5 bases, with 14 bases separating them. Germline V lookup: CDR1 SSHAT, CDR2 FNYEAQ (reference sequence). The CDR3 consists of 17 residues.

A remark on this clonotype: At one of its ends the junction is not consistent with the germline gene, which may arise from a read error. The V gene is TRBV29-1, the J gene TRBJ1-1, with a tentative D call TRBD1 (6 bases). The length of the CDR3 is 12 residues. The germline gives CDR1 SQVTM, CDR2 ANQGSEA. CDR3 residues: CSVGGINTEAFF. CDR3 bases: TGCAGCGTAGGGGGGATCAACACTGAAGCCTTCTTT.